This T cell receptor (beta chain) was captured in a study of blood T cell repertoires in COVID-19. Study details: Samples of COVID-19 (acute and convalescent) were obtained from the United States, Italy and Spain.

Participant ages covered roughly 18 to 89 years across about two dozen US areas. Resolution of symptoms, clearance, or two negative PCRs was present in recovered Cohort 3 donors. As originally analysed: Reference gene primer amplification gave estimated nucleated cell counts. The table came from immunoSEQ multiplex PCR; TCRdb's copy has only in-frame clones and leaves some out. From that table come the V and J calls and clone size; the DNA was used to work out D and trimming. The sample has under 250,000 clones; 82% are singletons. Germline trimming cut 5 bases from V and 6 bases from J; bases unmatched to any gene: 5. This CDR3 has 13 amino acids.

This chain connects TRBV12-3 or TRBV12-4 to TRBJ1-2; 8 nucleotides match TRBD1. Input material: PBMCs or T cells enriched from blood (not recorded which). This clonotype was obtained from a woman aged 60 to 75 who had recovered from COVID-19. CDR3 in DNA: TGTGCCAGCAGTAAAGCAGGGGGCAATGGCTACACCTTC. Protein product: CASSKAGGNGYTF.